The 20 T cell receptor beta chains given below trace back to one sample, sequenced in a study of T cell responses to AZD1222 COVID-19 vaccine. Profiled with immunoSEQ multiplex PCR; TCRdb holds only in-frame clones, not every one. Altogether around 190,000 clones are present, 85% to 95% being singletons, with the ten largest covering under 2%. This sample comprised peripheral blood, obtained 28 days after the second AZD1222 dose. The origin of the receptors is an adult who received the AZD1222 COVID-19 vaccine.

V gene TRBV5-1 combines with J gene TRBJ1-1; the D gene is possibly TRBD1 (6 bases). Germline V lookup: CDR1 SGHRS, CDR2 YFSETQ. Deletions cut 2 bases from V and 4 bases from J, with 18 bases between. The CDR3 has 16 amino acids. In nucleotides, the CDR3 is TGCGCCAGCAGCTTAACAGGGCTTGTTTTGGGCACTGAAGCTTTCTTT. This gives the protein CASSLTGLVLGTEAFF.

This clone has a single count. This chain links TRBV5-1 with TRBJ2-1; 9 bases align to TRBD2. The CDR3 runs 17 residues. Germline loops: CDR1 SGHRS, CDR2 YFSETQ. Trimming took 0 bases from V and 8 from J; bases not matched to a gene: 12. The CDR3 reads CASSLESVAGGYDEQFF. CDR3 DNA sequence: TGCGCCAGCAGCTTGGAGTCCGTTGCGGGAGGGTACGATGAGCAGTTCTTC.

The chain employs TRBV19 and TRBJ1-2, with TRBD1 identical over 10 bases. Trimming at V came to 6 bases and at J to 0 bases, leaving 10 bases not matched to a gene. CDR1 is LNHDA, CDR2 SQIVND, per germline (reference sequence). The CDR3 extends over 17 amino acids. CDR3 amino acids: CASRDRGRVRANYGYTF. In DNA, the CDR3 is TGTGCCAGTAGAGACAGGGGGCGCGTTCGGGCTAACTATGGCTACACCTTC.

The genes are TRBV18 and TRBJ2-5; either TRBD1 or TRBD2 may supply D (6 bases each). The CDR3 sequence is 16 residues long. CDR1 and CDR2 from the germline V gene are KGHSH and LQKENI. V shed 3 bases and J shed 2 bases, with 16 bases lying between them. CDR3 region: CASSPRGRRLQETQYF. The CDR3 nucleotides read TGTGCCAGCTCACCTCGGGGGCGGAGACTACAAGAGACCCAGTACTTC.

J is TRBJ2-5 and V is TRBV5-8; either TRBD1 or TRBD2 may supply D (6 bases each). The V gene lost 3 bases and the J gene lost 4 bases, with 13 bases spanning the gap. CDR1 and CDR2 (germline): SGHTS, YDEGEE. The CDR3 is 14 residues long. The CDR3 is CASSSQTGAETQYF. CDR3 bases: TGTGCCAGCAGCTCGCAAACGGGGGCAGAGACCCAGTACTTC.

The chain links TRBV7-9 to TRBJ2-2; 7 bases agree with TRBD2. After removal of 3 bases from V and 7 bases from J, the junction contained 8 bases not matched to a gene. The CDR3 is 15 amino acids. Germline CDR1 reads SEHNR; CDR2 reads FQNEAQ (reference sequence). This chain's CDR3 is CASSFRSGAGGELFF. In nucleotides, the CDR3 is TGTGCCAGCAGCTTTCGAAGCGGGGCTGGCGGGGAGCTGTTTTTT.

CDR3 loop: CASSSGDGYTF. CDR3 bases: TGTGCCAGCAGTTCGGGAGATGGCTACACCTTC. The rearrangement joins TRBV28 to TRBJ1-2; D gene uncertain. CDR3 length equals 11 residues. V was cut by 4 bases and J by 6 bases, with 6 bases left in between. Per the germline V gene, CDR1 is MDHEN and CDR2 is SYDVKM.

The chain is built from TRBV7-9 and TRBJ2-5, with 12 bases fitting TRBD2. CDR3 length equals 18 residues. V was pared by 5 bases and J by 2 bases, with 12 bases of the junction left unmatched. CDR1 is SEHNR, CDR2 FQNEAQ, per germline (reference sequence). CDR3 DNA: TGTGCCAGCAGCGGAACATATAGGACTAGCGGGATTCAAGAGACCCAGTACTTC. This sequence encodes CASSGTYRTSGIQETQYF.

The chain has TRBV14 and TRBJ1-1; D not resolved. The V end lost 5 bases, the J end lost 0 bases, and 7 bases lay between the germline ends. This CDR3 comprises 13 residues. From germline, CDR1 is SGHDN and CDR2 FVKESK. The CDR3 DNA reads TGTGCCAGCAGCAACGGACTGAACACTGAAGCTTTCTTT. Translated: CASSNGLNTEAFF.

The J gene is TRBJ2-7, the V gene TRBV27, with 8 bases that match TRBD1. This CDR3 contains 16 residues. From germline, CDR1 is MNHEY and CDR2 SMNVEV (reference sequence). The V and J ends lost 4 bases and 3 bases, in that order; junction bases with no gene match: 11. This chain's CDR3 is CASSYGPRQGNYEQYF. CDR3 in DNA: TGTGCCAGCAGTTACGGACCAAGACAGGGGAACTACGAGCAGTACTTC.

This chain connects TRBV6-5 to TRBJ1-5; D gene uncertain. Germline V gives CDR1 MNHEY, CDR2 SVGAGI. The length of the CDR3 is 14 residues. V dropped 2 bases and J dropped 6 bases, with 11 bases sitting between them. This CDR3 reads CASSYSGDGQPQHF. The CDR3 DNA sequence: TGTGCCAGCAGTTACAGCGGAGACGGTCAGCCCCAGCATTTT.

Here the CDR3 reads CASYTNGGGTSISYEQYF. The CDR3 DNA sequence: TGTGCCAGCTATACAAATGGGGGGGGGACGTCCATTTCCTACGAGCAGTACTTC. V gene TRBV5-8 combines with J gene TRBJ2-7; 7 bases map to TRBD2. The CDR3 sequence is 18 residues long. In germline, CDR1 is SGHTS, CDR2 YDEGEE. Trimming removed 7 bases from V and 1 base from J; junction bases left unmatched: 20.

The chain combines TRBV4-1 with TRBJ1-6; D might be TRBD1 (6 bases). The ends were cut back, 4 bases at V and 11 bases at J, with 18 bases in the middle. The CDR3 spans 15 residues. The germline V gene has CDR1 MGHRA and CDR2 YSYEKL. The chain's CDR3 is CASSLRQAGGPPLHF. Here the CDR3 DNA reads TGCGCCAGCAGCCTACGACAGGCGGGAGGGCCACCCCTCCACTTT.

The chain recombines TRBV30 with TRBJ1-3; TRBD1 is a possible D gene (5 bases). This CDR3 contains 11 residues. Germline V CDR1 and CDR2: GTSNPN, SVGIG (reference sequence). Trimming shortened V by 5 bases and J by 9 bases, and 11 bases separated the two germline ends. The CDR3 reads CAWSGGGTIYF. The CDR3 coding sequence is TGTGCCTGGTCCGGGGGAGGCACCATATATTTT. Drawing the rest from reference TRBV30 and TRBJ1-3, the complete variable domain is SQTIHQWPATLVQPVGSPLSLECTVEGTSNPNLYWYRQAAGRGLQLLFYSVGIGQISSEVPQNLSASRPQDRQFILSSKKLLLSDSGFYLCAWSGGGTIYFGEGSWLTVV.

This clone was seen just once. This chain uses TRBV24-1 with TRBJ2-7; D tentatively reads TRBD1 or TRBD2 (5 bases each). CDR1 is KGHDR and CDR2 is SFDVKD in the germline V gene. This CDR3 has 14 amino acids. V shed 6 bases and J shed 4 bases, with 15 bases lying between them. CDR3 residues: CATSPGPTTYEQYF. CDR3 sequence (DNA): TGTGCCACCAGTCCGGGACCGACTACGTACGAGCAGTACTTC.

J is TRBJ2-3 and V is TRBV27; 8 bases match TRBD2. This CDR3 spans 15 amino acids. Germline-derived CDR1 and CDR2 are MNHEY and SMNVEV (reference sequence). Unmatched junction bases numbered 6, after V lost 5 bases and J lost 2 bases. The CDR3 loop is CASSGSAGDTDTQYF. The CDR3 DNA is TGTGCCAGCAGTGGCTCAGCGGGGGACACAGATACGCAGTATTTT.

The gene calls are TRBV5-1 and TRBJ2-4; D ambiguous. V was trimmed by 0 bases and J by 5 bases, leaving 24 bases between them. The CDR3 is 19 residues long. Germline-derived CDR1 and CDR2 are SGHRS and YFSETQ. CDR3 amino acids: CASSLGGPAGVIMQNIQYF. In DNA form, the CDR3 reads TGCGCCAGCAGCTTGGGTGGGCCGGCCGGAGTTATCATGCAAAACATTCAGTACTTC.

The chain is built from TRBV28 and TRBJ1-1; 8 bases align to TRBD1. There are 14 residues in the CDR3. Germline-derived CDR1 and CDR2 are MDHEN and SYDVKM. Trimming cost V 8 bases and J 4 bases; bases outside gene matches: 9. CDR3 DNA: TGTGCCAGCCTGGAGACAGGGGTGGCCACTGAAGCTTTCTTT. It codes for CASLETGVATEAFF.

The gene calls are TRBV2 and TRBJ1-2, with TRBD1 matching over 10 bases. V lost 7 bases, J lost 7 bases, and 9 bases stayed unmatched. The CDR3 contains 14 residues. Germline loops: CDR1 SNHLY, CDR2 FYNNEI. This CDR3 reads CASNPRDRGFGYTF. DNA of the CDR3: TGTGCCAGCAACCCTAGGGACAGGGGTTTTGGCTACACCTTC.

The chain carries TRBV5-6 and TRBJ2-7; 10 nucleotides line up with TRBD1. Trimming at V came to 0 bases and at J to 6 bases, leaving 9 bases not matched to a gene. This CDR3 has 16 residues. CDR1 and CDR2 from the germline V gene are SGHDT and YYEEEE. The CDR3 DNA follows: TGTGCCAGCAGCTTGGGCTCCGGGACAGGGGTTGCCGAGCAGTACTTC. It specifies CASSLGSGTGVAEQYF.